This is a list of T cell receptor beta chains from one sample in a study of blood T cell repertoires in COVID-19. Here immunoSEQ multiplex PCR was the method, and the copy in TCRdb shows in-frame clones only, minus some. The sample includes over 55,000 clones, almost 85% of them seen just once. The sequenced material came from peripheral blood. Receptors originate from a man aged 45-65 years with acute or convalescent COVID-19. Each CDR3 is given without its conserved first and last residue. The order of the fields is J gene, clone size, V gene, CDR3 length, CDR3 protein. For some rows the clone size is stated as once, few or many, or as a class when expanded; others skip it.

j_call: TRBJ1-3; clone_size: once; v_call: TRBV6-2/TRBV6-3; cdr3_length: 14; cdr3_aa: ASSYSGGETGNTIY
j_call: TRBJ2-2; clone_size: .; v_call: TRBV24-1; cdr3_length: 9; cdr3_aa: ATSVVGELF
j_call: TRBJ1-2; clone_size: .; v_call: TRBV27; cdr3_length: 11; cdr3_aa: ASSLSQTGGYT
j_call: TRBJ1-2; clone_size: few; v_call: TRBV5-6; cdr3_length: 12; cdr3_aa: ASSLPQINYGYT
j_call: TRBJ2-2; clone_size: .; v_call: TRBV10-3; cdr3_length: 11; cdr3_aa: AIRSTGAGELF
j_call: TRBJ2-7; clone_size: .; v_call: TRBV5-1; cdr3_length: 13; cdr3_aa: ASSPGDSSSYEQY
j_call: TRBJ2-5; clone_size: .; v_call: TRBV25-1; cdr3_length: 13; cdr3_aa: ASSDPRQGGETQY
j_call: TRBJ2-4; clone_size: once; v_call: TRBV4-1; cdr3_length: 16; cdr3_aa: ASSQKGLRLAGQNIQY
j_call: TRBJ1-2; clone_size: .; v_call: TRBV2; cdr3_length: 15; cdr3_aa: ASSDGDSLQRENGYT
j_call: TRBJ1-1; clone_size: .; v_call: TRBV21-1; cdr3_length: 13; cdr3_aa: ASSLRGQKNTEAF
j_call: TRBJ2-3; clone_size: .; v_call: TRBV9; cdr3_length: 13; cdr3_aa: ASSATRIGTDTQY
j_call: TRBJ2-2; clone_size: .; v_call: TRBV2; cdr3_length: 14; cdr3_aa: ASSEMRLSGTGELF
j_call: TRBJ2-1; clone_size: .; v_call: TRBV25-1; cdr3_length: 12; cdr3_aa: ASRQGGSYNEQF
j_call: TRBJ2-6; clone_size: .; v_call: TRBV5-6; cdr3_length: 13; cdr3_aa: ASSFSRTGANVLT
j_call: TRBJ2-7; clone_size: .; v_call: TRBV6-1; cdr3_length: 13; cdr3_aa: ASSDRGQGLYEQY
j_call: TRBJ2-5; clone_size: .; v_call: TRBV19; cdr3_length: 17; cdr3_aa: ASSPPGLAGGPSRETQY
j_call: TRBJ2-2; clone_size: few; v_call: TRBV5-1; cdr3_length: 14; cdr3_aa: ASSRTSGGGSGELF
j_call: TRBJ2-2; clone_size: .; v_call: TRBV5-1; cdr3_length: 13; cdr3_aa: ASSFQGKLTGELF
j_call: TRBJ2-2; clone_size: .; v_call: TRBV5-4; cdr3_length: 13; cdr3_aa: ATRRWTRNTGELF
j_call: TRBJ2-3; clone_size: .; v_call: TRBV6-2/TRBV6-3; cdr3_length: 12; cdr3_aa: ASSLVVSTDTQY